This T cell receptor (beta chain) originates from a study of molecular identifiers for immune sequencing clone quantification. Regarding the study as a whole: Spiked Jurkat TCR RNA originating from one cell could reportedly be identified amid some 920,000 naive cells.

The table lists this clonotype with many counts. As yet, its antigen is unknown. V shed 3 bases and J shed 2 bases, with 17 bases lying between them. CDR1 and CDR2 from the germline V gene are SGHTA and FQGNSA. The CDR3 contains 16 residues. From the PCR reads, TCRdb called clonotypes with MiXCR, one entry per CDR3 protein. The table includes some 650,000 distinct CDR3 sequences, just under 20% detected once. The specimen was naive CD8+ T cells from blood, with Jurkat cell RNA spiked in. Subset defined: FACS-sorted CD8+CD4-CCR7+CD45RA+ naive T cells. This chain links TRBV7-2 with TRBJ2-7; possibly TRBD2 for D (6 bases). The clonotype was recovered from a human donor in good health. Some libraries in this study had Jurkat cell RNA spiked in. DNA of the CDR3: TGTGCCAGCAGCTTCCTAGGGTCGGGACTCACCTACGAGCAGTACTTC. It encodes CASSFLGSGLTYEQYF.